The 23 T cell receptor beta chains in this list originate from one sample, sequenced in a study of cytomegalovirus exposure and HLA in healthy donors. Amplification used 60 Vbeta primers and 13 Jbeta primers. This table comes from immunoSEQ multiplex PCR, and its TCRdb copy is limited to in-frame clones, with some not included. The table has about 150,000 clones, 66% seen once. The sample comprised PBMCs. These receptors were collected from a woman aged 55 to 70 in good health and CMV-seronegative.

CDR3 residues: CASSEWQPRTGELFF. The CDR3 bases are TGTGCCAGCAGTGAATGGCAGCCGCGGACCGGGGAGCTGTTTTTT. The J gene is TRBJ2-2, the V gene TRBV6-1; D is uncertain. CDR3 size: 15 residues. Germline V gene data show CDR1 as MNHNS and CDR2 as SASEGT. Trimming cost V 2 bases and J 5 bases, with 12 bases left between them.

The chain has TRBV28 and TRBJ1-1; 8 nucleotides align to TRBD1. Germline values: CDR1 MDHEN, CDR2 SYDVKM. The CDR3 has 13 residues. V gave up 11 bases and J gave up 5 bases; unmatched junction bases: 10. The CDR3 is CASNRGGWTEAFF. CDR3 sequence (DNA): TGTGCCTCTAACAGGGGGGGCTGGACTGAAGCTTTCTTT.

V gene TRBV19 combines with J gene TRBJ2-7; D is undetermined. Germline assignment: CDR1 LNHDA and CDR2 SQIVND (reference sequence). The V and J ends lost 2 bases and 0 bases respectively, with 8 bases between them. The CDR3 is 14 amino acids. CDR3: CASSISTRSYEQYF. CDR3 nucleotides: TGTGCCAGTAGTATAAGTACACGCTCCTACGAGCAGTACTTC.

V usage is TRBV6-1 and J usage is TRBJ1-4; perhaps TRBD1 as D (6 bases). Trimming pared 4 bases from V and 4 bases from J, leaving 13 bases between. The germline gives CDR1 MNHNS, CDR2 SASEGT. This CDR3 spans 15 amino acids. The CDR3 region is CASSGRTAVNEKLFF. CDR3 sequence (DNA): TGTGCCAGCAGTGGGAGGACAGCCGTTAATGAAAAACTGTTTTTT.

V usage is TRBV9 and J usage is TRBJ2-3; maybe TRBD1 (5 bases). Germline V gives CDR1 SGDLS, CDR2 YYNGEE. This CDR3 is built from 13 residues. Between the trimmed V and J ends, which lost 2 bases and 6 bases, there was a span of 10 bases. CDR3 sequence: CASSVRVRDTQYF. In DNA form, the CDR3 reads TGTGCCAGCAGCGTCAGGGTGCGGGATACGCAGTATTTT.

V is TRBV27 and J is TRBJ2-3; 9 bases line up with TRBD1. Germline CDR1 reads MNHEY; CDR2 reads SMNVEV (reference sequence). Trimming cost V 5 bases and J 5 bases; bases outside gene matches: 17. The length of the CDR3 is 18 residues. The CDR3 region is CASSPERFNRGRRDTQYF. DNA of the CDR3: TGTGCCAGCAGTCCCGAAAGATTTAACAGGGGGCGTAGAGATACGCAGTATTTT.

The chain links TRBV19 to TRBJ1-4, with 7 nucleotides matching TRBD1. CDR1 and CDR2 (germline): LNHDA, SQIVND (reference sequence). The CDR3 has 16 residues. With V trimmed by 6 bases and J by 3 bases, 10 bases remained unmatched. CDR3 in amino acids: CASRTNRQGANEKLFF. The CDR3 region has the DNA TGTGCCAGTAGGACCAACAGACAGGGAGCTAATGAAAAACTGTTTTTT.

The chain carries TRBV19 and TRBJ2-7; 7 bases map to TRBD2. The trim removed 8 bases at V and 0 bases at J, leaving 4 bases unmatched. Per germline, CDR1 LNHDA and CDR2 SQIVND (reference sequence). There are 13 residues in the CDR3. The chain's CDR3 is CASGRGSSYEQYF. The CDR3 DNA is TGTGCCAGTGGGCGCGGGAGCTCCTACGAGCAGTACTTC.

This chain connects TRBV15 to TRBJ2-1, with D tentatively TRBD1 (7 bases). The CDR3 length is 15 residues. CDR1 and CDR2 from the germline V gene are LNHNV and YYDKDF (reference sequence). The V end lost 3 bases, the J end lost 7 bases, and 16 bases lay between the germline ends. The CDR3 DNA follows: TGTGCCACCAGCAGGGAGGGGGCGCCGTGGAATGAGCAGTTCTTC. It specifies CATSREGAPWNEQFF.

The chain couples TRBV7-8 to TRBJ2-7, with 8 nucleotides matching TRBD1. The junction had 9 bases not matched to a gene; V was cut back by 5 bases and J by 6 bases. The germline gives CDR1 SGHVS, CDR2 FQNEAQ. The CDR3 runs 14 residues. CDR3 sequence reads: CASSPGTGRAEQYF. DNA of the CDR3: TGTGCCAGCAGCCCCGGGACAGGAAGAGCCGAGCAGTACTTC.

This clone was seen only a few times. The rearrangement links TRBV5-6 to TRBJ1-2, with a possible D match to TRBD1 (5 bases). The CDR3 is made up of 15 amino acids. CDR1 and CDR2 from the germline V gene are SGHDT and YYEEEE. V dropped 0 bases and J dropped 3 bases, with 12 bases sitting between them. For the CDR3, the DNA is TGTGCCAGCAGCTTGGTGCGGGGGGAATACTATGGCTACACCTTC. This encodes CASSLVRGEYYGYTF.

The chain joins TRBV13 to TRBJ2-7, with 10 bases fitting TRBD1. J was trimmed by 6 bases and V by 3 bases; bases with no gene match: 2. CDR1 and CDR2 (germline): PRHDT, FYEKMQ (reference sequence). There are 13 residues in the CDR3. CDR3 in amino acids: CASSLWTGGEQYF. Here the CDR3 DNA reads TGTGCCAGCAGCTTGTGGACAGGGGGCGAGCAGTACTTC.

This clone was detected only once. The gene calls are TRBV19 and TRBJ1-5, with 7 positions matching TRBD1. From germline, CDR1 is LNHDA and CDR2 SQIVND (reference sequence). The CDR3 has 15 amino acids. V lost 3 bases and J lost 6; bases outside the gene matches: 8. In DNA form, the CDR3 reads TGTGCCAGTAGTATTCAATGGCAGGGGGGTCAGCCCCAGCATTTT. Translating it yields CASSIQWQGGQPQHF.

This clone has just a few counts. The gene calls are TRBV2 and TRBJ1-6, with 7 bases that match TRBD1. CDR3 size: 14 residues. Germline CDR1 reads SNHLY; CDR2 reads FYNNEI. After removal of 6 bases from V and 6 bases from J, the junction contained 5 bases not matched to a gene. The CDR3 region is CASRGTVANSPLHF. The CDR3 nucleotides read TGTGCCAGCAGAGGGACAGTGGCTAATTCACCCCTCCACTTT. Looking up the rest from reference TRBV2 and TRBJ1-6 gives the full variable domain: EPEVTQTPSHQVTQMGQEVILRCVPISNHLYFYWYRQILGQKVEFLVSFYNNEISEKSEIFDDQFSVERPDGSNFTLKIRSTKLEDSAMYFCASRGTVANSPLHFGNGTRLTVT.

This rearrangement joins TRBV4-3 to TRBJ1-6; tentatively, D is TRBD1 (6 bases). V lost 6 bases, J lost 7 bases, and 13 bases lay in between. This CDR3 is 14 amino acids long. CDR1 and CDR2 from the germline V gene are LGHNA and YSLEER. CDR3 sequence reads: CASSPGAWNSPLHF. For the CDR3, the DNA is TGCGCCAGCAGTCCAGGGGCGTGGAATTCACCCCTCCACTTT.

This rearrangement joins TRBV29-1 to TRBJ2-7; tentative D call: TRBD1 (6 bases). Trimming took 6 bases from V and 3 from J, leaving 15 bases between them. The CDR3 totals 13 residues. Germline V CDR1 and CDR2: SQVTM, ANQGSEA. The DNA of the CDR3 is TGCAGCGTAACCAGGGGCTCAGGCTACGAGCAGTACTTC. As protein: CSVTRGSGYEQYF.

The rearrangement joins TRBV5-1 to TRBJ1-4, with TRBD1 matching 11 bases. The CDR3 totals 18 residues. V lost 4 bases, J lost 0 bases, and 8 bases stayed unmatched. Germline V CDR1 and CDR2: SGHRS, YFSETQ. CDR3 sequence: CASSHGTGGLTTNEKLFF. The CDR3 DNA follows: TGCGCCAGCAGCCACGGGACAGGGGGACTTACAACTAATGAAAAACTGTTTTTT.

This rearrangement joins TRBV19 to TRBJ2-3; 9 nucleotides line up with TRBD2. The CDR3 is made up of 16 amino acids. V dropped 1 base and J dropped 2; count of bases not matched to a gene: 4. Germline loops: CDR1 LNHDA, CDR2 SQIVND (reference sequence). The CDR3 bases are TGTGCCAGTAGTATAGCGGCGGGGGGGCCCACAGATACGCAGTATTTT. This codes for CASSIAAGGPTDTQYF.

The chain has TRBV10-3 and TRBJ2-5, with TRBD1 matching 11 bases. The CDR3 contains 13 residues. V gave up 7 bases and J gave up 5 bases; unmatched junction bases: 3. Germline values: CDR1 ENHRY, CDR2 SYGVKD. CDR3 residues: CAIKGQGAETQYF. CDR3 DNA: TGTGCCATCAAAGGACAGGGGGCCGAGACCCAGTACTTC.

This clone was observed a single time. The chain has TRBV5-1 and TRBJ2-2, with D possibly matching TRBD2 (5 bases). The CDR3 runs to 19 residues. Germline V CDR1 and CDR2: SGHRS, YFSETQ. The V end lost 0 bases, the J end lost 1 base, and 19 bases lay between the germline ends. The CDR3 sequence: CASSLAFGNQRKNTGELFF. The CDR3 DNA sequence: TGCGCCAGCAGCTTGGCCTTCGGGAACCAGCGAAAGAACACCGGGGAGCTGTTTTTT.

V is TRBV23-1 and J is TRBJ2-1, with 7 bases lining up with TRBD2. TRBV23-1 is flagged as an ORF with uncertain function. The CDR3 has 15 amino acids. Unmatched junction bases numbered 4, after V lost 0 bases and J lost 5 bases. This CDR3 reads CASSQSRTSDNEQFF. The CDR3 DNA is TGCGCCAGCAGTCAATCGCGGACTAGTGACAATGAGCAGTTCTTC.

The rearrangement joins TRBV7-2 to TRBJ2-3; D perhaps matches TRBD2 (5 bases). Germline V gene lookup returns CDR1 SGHTA and CDR2 FQGNSA. This CDR3 comprises 12 residues. Trimming cost V 4 bases and J 3 bases, with 5 bases left between them. The DNA of the CDR3 is TGTGCCAGCAGCTCGGGGACAGATACGCAGTATTTT. As protein: CASSSGTDTQYF.

The rearrangement joins TRBV27 to TRBJ2-7; 9 positions match TRBD2. This CDR3 is 15 amino acids long. J lost 7 bases, V lost 1 base, and 8 bases had no gene match. Germline CDR1 is MNHEY and CDR2 is SMNVEV (reference sequence). CDR3 residues: CASSLLAGVIGEQYF. In DNA, the CDR3 is TGTGCCAGCAGTTTATTAGCGGGAGTCATAGGGGAGCAGTACTTC.